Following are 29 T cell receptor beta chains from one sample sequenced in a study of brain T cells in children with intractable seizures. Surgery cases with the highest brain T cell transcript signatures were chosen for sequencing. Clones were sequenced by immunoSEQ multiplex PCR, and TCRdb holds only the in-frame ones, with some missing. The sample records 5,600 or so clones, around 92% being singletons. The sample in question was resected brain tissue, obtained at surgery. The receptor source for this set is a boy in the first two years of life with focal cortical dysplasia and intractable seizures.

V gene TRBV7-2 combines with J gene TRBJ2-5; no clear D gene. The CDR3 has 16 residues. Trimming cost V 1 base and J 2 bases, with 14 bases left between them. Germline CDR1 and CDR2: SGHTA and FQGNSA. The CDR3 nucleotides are TGTGCCAGCAGCTTAGAAGTTTTAGGAATACAAGAGACCCAGTACTTC. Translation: CASSLEVLGIQETQYF.

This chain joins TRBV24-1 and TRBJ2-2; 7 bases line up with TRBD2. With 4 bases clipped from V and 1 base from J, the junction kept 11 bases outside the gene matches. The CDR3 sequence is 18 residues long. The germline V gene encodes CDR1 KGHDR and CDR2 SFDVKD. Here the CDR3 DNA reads TGTGCCACCAGTGACTCCCCCTATCGCGGGAGGAACACCGGGGAGCTGTTTTTT. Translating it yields CATSDSPYRGRNTGELFF.

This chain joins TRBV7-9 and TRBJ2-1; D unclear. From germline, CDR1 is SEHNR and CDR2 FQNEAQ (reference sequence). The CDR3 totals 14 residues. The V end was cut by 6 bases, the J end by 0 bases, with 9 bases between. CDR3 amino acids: CASRMASSYNEQFF. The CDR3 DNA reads TGTGCCAGCAGAATGGCGTCCTCCTACAATGAGCAGTTCTTC.

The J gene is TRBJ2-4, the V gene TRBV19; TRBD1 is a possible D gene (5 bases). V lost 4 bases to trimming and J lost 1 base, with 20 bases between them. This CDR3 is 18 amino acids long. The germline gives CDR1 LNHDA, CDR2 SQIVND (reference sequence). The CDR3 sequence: CASSTKTEWFRAKNIQYF. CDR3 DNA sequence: TGTGCCAGTAGTACTAAGACAGAGTGGTTTAGGGCCAAAAACATTCAGTACTTC.

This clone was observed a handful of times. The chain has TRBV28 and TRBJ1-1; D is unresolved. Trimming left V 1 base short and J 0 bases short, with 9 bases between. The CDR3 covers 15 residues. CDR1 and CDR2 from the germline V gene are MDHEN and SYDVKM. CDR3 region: CASSLSAGLNTEAFF. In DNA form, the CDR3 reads TGTGCCAGCAGTTTATCGGCGGGGTTGAACACTGAAGCTTTCTTT.

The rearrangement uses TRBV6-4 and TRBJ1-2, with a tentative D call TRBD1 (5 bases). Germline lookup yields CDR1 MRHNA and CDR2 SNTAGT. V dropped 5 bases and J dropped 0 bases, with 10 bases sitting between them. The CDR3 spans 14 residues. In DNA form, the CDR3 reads TGTGCCAGCAGTCAAACAGGAACTAACTATGGCTACACCTTC. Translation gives CASSQTGTNYGYTF.

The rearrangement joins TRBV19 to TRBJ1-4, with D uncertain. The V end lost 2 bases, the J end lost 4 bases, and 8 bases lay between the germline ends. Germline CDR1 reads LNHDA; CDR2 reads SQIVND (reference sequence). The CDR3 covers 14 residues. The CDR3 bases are TGTGCCAGTAGTATAAACAGTGTTAATGAAAAACTGTTTTTT. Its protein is CASSINSVNEKLFF.

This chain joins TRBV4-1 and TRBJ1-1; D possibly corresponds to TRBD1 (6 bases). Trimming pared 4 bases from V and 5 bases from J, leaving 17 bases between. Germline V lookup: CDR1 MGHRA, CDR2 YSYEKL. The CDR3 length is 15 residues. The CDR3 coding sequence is TGCGCCAGCAGCCCCTCGAACAGGGATCGGACTGAAGCTTTCTTT. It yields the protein CASSPSNRDRTEAFF.

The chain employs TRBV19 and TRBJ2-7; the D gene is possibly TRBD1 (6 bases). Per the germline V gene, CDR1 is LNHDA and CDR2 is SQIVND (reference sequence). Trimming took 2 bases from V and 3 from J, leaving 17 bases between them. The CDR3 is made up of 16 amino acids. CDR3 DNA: TGTGCCAGTAGTATAAGGTCGCAGGACAGTTTCTACGAGCAGTACTTC. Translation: CASSIRSQDSFYEQYF.

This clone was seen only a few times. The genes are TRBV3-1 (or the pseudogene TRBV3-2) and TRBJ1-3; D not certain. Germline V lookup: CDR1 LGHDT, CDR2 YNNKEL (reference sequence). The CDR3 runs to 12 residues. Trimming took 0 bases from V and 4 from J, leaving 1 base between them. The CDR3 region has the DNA TGTGCCAGCAGCCAAGACGGAAACACCATATATTTT. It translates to CASSQDGNTIYF.

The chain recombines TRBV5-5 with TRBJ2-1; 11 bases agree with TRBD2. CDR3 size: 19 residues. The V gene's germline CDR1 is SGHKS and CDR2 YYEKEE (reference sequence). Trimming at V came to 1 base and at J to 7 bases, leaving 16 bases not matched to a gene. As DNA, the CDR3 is TGTGCCAGCAGCTTGCGCCCGACTAGCGGGGTCGGGCAGGGGAATGAGCAGTTCTTC. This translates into CASSLRPTSGVGQGNEQFF.

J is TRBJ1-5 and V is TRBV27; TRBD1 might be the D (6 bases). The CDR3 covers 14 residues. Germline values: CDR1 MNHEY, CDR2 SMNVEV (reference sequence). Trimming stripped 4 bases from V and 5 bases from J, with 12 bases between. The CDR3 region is CASSSYRDYQPQHF. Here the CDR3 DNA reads TGTGCCAGCAGTTCCTACAGGGATTATCAGCCCCAGCATTTT.

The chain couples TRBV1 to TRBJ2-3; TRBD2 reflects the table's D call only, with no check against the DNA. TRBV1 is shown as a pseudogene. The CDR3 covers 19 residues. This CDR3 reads CTSSQGGLAGPPSTDTQYF. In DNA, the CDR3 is TGCACCAGCAGCCAAGGGGGACTAGCGGGACCTCCTAGCACAGATACGCAGTATTTT.

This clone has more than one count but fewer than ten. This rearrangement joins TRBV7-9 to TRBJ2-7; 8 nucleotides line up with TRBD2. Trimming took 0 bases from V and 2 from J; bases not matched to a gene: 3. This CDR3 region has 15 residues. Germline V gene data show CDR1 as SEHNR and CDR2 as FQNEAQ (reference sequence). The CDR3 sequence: CASSLAPGLAYEQYF. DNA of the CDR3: TGTGCCAGCAGCTTAGCCCCGGGACTAGCCTACGAGCAGTACTTC.

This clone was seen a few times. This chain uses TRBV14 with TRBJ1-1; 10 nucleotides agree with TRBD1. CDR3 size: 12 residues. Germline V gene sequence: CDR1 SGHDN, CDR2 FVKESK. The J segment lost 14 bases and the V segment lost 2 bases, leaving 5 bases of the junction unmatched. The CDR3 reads CASSQLDRGMFF. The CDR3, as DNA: TGTGCCAGCAGCCAACTGGACAGGGGGATGTTCTTT.

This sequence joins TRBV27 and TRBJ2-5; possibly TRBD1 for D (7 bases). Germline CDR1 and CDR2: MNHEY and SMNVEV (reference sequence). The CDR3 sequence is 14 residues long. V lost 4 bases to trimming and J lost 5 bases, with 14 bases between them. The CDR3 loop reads CASSSGQAGETQYF. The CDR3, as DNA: TGTGCCAGCAGTTCAGGACAGGCGGGGGAGACCCAGTACTTC.

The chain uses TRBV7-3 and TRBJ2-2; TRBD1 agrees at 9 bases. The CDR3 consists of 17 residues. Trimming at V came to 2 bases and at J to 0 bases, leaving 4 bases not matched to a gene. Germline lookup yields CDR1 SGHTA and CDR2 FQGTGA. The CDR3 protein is CASSLGTGGSNTGELFF. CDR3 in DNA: TGTGCCAGCAGCTTAGGAACAGGGGGCTCGAACACCGGGGAGCTGTTTTTT.

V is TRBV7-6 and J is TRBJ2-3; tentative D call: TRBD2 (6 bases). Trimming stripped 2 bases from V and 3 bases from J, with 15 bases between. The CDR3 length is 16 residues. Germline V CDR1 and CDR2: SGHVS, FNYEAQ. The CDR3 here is CASSLWQGGRTDTQYF. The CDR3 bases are TGTGCCAGCAGCTTATGGCAGGGAGGCAGAACAGATACGCAGTATTTT.

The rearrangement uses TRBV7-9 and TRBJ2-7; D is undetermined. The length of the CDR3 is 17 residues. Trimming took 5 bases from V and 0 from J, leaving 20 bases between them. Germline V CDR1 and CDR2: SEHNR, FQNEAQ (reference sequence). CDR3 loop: CASSALVWEVSSYEQYF. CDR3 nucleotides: TGTGCCAGCAGCGCATTGGTTTGGGAAGTTAGCTCCTACGAGCAGTACTTC.

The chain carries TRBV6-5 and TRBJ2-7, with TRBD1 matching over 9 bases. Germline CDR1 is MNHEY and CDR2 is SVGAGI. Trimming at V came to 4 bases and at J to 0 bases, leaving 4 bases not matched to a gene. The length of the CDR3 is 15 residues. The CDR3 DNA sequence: TGTGCCAGCAGTTGGACAGGGGCGAGCTCCTACGAGCAGTACTTC. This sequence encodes CASSWTGASSYEQYF.

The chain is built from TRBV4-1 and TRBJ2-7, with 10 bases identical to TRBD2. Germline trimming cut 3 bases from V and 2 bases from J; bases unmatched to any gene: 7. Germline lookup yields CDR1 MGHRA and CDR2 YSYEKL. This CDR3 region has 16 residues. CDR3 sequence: CASSHDDSGGTYEQYF. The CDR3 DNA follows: TGCGCCAGCAGCCACGATGATAGCGGGGGGACCTACGAGCAGTACTTC.

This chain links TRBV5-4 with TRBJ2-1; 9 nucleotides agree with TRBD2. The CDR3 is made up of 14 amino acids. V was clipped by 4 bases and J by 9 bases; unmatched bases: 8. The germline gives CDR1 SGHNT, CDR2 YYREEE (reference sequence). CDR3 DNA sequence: TGTGCCAGCAGCCCCCCGAGCGGGAGGCGTGAGCAGTTCTTC. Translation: CASSPPSGRREQFF.

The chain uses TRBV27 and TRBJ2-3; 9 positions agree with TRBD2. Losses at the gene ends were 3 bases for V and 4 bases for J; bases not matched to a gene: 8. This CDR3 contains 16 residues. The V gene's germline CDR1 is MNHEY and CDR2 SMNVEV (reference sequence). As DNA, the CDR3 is TGTGCCAGCAGTTTCCTCGCGGGGGGGTTGTCAGATACGCAGTATTTT. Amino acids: CASSFLAGGLSDTQYF.

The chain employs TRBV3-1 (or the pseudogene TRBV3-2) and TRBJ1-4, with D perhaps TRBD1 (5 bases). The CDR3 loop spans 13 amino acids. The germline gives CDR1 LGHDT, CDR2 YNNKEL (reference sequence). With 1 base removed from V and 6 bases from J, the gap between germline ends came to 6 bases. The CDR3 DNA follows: TGTGCCAGCAGCCAAGGGACATATGAAAAACTGTTTTTT. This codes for CASSQGTYEKLFF.

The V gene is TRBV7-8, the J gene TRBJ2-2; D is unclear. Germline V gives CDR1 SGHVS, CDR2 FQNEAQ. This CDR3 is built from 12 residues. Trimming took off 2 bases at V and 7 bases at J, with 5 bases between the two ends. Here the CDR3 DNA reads TGTGCCAGCAGCTTACATGTCGGGGAGCTGTTTTTT. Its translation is CASSLHVGELFF.

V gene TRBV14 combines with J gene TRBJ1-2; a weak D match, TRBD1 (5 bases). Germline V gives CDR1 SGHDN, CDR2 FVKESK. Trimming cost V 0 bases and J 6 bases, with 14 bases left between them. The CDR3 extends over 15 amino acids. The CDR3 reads CASSQDPRVGHGYTF. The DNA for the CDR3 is TGTGCCAGCAGCCAAGACCCCAGGGTTGGGCATGGCTACACCTTC.

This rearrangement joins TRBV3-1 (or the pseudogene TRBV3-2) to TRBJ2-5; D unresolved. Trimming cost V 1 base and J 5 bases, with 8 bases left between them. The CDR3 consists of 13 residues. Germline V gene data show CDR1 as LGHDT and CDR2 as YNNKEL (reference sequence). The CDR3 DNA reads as TGTGCCAGCAGCCAAGGTAGAAGGGAGACCCAGTACTTC. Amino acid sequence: CASSQGRRETQYF.

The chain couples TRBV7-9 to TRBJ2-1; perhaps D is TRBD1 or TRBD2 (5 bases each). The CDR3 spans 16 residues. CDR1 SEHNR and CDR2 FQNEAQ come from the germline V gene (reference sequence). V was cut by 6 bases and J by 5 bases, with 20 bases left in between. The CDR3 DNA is TGTGCCAGCAGAGCCGGGACCCCTGTCTTGGACAATGAGCAGTTCTTC. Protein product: CASRAGTPVLDNEQFF. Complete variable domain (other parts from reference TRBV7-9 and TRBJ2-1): DTGVSQNPRHKITKRGQNVTFRCDPISEHNRLYWYRQTLGQGPEFLTYFQNEAQLEKSRLLSDRFSAERPKGSFSTLEIQRTEQGDSAMYLCASRAGTPVLDNEQFFGPGTRLTVL.

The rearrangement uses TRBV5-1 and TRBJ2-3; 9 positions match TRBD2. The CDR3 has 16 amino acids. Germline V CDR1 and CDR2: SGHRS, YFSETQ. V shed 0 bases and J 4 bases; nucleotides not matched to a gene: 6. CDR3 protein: CASSLEPSGDPDTQYF. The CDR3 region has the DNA TGCGCCAGCAGCTTGGAGCCTAGCGGGGACCCAGATACGCAGTATTTT.